The TCR beta chain under discussion was sequenced for a study of blood T cell repertoires in COVID-19. About the study: Nucleic acid was either cDNA or gDNA, and it came from T cells, B-cell-depleted T cells, or PBMCs.

CDR3 length: 15 residues. The V gene lost 4 bases and the J gene lost 2 bases, with 11 bases spanning the gap. Looked up from germline, CDR1 is ENHRY and CDR2 is SYGVKD. The table came from immunoSEQ multiplex PCR; TCRdb's copy has only in-frame clones and leaves some out. The table lists 87,000 or so clones, 80% to 90% of them singletons. Sequenced: peripheral blood. The chain uses TRBV10-3 and TRBJ2-2; a possible D gene is TRBD2 (6 bases). The clonotype was recovered from a woman aged 80 or over with acute or convalescent COVID-19. As DNA, the CDR3 is TGTGCCATCAGTGTAGGGACTCTAAACACCGGGGAGCTGTTTTTT. Its translation is CAISVGTLNTGELFF.